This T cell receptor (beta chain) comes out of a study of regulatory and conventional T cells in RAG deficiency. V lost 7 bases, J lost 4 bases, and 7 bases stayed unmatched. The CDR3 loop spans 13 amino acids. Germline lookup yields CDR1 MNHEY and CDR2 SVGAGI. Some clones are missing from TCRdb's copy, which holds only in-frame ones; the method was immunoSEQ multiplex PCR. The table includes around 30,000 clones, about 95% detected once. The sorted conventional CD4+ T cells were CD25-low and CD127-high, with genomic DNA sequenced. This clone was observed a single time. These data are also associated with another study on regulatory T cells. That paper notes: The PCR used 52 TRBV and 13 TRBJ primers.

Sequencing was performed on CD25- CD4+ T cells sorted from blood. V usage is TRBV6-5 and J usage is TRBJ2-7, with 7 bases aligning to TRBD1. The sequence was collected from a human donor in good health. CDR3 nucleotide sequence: TGTGCCAGCACCCGGGCAGGGGGATACGAGCAGTACTTC. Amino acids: CASTRAGGYEQYF.